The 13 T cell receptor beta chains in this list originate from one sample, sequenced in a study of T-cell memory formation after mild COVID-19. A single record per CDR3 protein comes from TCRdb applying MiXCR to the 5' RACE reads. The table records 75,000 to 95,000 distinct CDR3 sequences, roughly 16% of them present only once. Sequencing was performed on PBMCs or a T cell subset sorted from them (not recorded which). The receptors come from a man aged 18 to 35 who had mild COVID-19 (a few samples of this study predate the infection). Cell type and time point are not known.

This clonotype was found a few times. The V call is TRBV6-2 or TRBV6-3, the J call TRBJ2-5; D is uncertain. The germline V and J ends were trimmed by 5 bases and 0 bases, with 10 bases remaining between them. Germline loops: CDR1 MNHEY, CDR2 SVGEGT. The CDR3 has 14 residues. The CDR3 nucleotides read TGTGCCAGCAGTAGGGTTTTGTACCAAGAGACCCAGTACTTC. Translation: CASSRVLYQETQYF.

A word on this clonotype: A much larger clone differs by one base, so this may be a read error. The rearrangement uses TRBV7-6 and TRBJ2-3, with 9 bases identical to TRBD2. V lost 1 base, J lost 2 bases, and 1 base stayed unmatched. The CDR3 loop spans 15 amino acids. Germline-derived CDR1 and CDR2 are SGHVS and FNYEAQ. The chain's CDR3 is CASSLGGGDTDTQYF. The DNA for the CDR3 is TGTGCCAGCAGCTTAGGCGGGGGGGACACAGATACGCAGTATTTT.

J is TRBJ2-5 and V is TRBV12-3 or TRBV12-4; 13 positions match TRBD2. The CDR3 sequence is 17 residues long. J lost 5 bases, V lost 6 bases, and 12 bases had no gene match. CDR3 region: CASRTATSGGYSETQYF. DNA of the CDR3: TGTGCCAGCAGAACTGCGACTAGCGGGGGGTATTCTGAGACCCAGTACTTC.

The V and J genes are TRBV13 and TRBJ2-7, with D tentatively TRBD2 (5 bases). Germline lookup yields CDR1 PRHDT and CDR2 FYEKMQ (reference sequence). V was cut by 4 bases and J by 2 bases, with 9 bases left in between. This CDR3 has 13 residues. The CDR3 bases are TGTGCCAGCAGCTGGACGGGAACCTACGAGCAGTACTTC. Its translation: CASSWTGTYEQYF.

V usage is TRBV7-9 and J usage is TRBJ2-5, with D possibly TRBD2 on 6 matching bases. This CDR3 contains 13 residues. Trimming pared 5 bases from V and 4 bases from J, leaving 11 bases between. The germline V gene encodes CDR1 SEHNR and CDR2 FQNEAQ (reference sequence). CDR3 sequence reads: CASSPGLPETQYF. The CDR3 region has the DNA TGTGCCAGCAGCCCCGGACTACCAGAGACCCAGTACTTC.

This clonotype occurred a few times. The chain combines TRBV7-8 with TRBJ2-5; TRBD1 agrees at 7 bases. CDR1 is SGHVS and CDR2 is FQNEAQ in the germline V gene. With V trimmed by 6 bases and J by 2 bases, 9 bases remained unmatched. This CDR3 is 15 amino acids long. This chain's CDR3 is CASRPNRGEQETQYF. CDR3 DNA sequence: TGTGCCAGCAGACCCAACAGGGGCGAACAAGAGACCCAGTACTTC.

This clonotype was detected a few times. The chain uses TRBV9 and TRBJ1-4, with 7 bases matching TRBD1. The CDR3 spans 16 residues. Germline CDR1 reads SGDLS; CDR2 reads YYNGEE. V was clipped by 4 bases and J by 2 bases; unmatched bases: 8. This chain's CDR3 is CASSPFTGATNEKLFF. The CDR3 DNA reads TGTGCCAGCAGCCCCTTCACAGGGGCCACTAATGAAAAACTGTTTTTT.

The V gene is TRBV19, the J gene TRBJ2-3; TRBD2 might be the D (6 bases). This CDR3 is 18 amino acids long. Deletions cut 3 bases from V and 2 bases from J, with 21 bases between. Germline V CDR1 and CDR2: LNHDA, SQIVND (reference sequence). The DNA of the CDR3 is TGTGCCAGTAGTATCCTGGTGTCTTTGGGGGGATCCACAGATACGCAGTATTTT. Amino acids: CASSILVSLGGSTDTQYF. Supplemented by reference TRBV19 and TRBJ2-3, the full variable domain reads DGGITQSPKYLFRKEGQNVTLSCEQNLNHDAMYWYRQDPGQGLRLIYYSQIVNDFQKGDIAEGYSVSREKKESFPLTVTSAQKNPTAFYLCASSILVSLGGSTDTQYFGPGTRLTVL.

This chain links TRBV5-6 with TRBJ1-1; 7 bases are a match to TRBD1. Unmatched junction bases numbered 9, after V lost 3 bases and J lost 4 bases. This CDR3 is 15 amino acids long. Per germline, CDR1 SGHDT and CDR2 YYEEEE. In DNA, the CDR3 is TGTGCCAGCAGCTCCCTCAACAGGGGCATCACTGAAGCTTTCTTT. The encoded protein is CASSSLNRGITEAFF.

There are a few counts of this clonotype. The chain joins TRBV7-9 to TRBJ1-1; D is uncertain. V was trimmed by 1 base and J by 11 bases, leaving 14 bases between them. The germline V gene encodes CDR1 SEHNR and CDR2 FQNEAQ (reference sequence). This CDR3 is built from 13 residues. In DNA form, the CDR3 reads TGTGCCAGCAGCTTAGATTTACAGCGGTGGGCTTTCTTT. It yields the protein CASSLDLQRWAFF.

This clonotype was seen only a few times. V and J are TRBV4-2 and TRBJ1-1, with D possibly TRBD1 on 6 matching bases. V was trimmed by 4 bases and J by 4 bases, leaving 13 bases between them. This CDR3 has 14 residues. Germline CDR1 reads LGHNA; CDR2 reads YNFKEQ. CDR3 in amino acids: CASSRYREGTEAFF. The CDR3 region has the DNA TGTGCCAGCAGCCGCTACAGGGAAGGCACTGAAGCTTTCTTT.

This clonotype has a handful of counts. The CDR3 coding sequence is TGCGCCAGCAGCCATAAAGAGGGGCGGAACACCGGGGAGCTGTTTTTT. This codes for CASSHKEGRNTGELFF. V usage is TRBV4-1 and J usage is TRBJ2-2, with D perhaps given as TRBD1 or TRBD2 (5 bases each). V was cut by 3 bases and J by 1 base, with 12 bases left in between. This CDR3 has 16 amino acids. Germline CDR1 is MGHRA and CDR2 is YSYEKL.

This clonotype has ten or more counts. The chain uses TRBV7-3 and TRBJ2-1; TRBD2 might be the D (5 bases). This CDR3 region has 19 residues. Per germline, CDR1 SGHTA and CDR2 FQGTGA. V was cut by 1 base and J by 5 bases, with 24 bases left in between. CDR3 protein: CASSLSRPSRSRLNNEQFF. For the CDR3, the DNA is TGTGCCAGCAGCTTAAGTCGGCCTTCAAGATCTAGACTAAACAATGAGCAGTTCTTC.